Listed here are 32 T cell receptor beta chains from one sample, sequenced in a study of T cell repertoires in cytomegalovirus infection. TCRdb re-called the reads with MiXCR, one entry per CDR3 protein. Altogether 490,000 or so distinct CDR3 sequences are present, about 10% being singletons, with the ten largest covering about 9.4%. The material sequenced was PBMCs. The receptors come from a human donor in good health (CMV status not recorded). Some clones in this sample may be carry-over from other donors' samples.

Ten or more counts support this clonotype. The chain couples TRBV28 to TRBJ1-2, with 7 bases that match TRBD1. CDR3 length: 16 residues. Germline CDR1 and CDR2: MDHEN and SYDVKM. J was trimmed by 1 base and V by 6 bases; bases with no gene match: 11. For the CDR3, the DNA is TGTGCCAGCAGCGGACAGGTTCTGCCCATTAACTATGGCTACACCTTC. Protein product: CASSGQVLPINYGYTF.

V and J are TRBV29-1 and TRBJ1-1, with unresolved D. Germline loops: CDR1 SQVTM, CDR2 ANQGSEA. V was cut by 7 bases and J by 1 base, with 13 bases left in between. CDR3 size: 13 residues. CDR3 sequence (DNA): TGCAGCGGGATGGATCCCACGAACACTGAAGCTTTCTTT. Amino acid sequence: CSGMDPTNTEAFF.

V and J are TRBV19 and TRBJ1-2; D gene unclear. The V and J ends lost 7 bases and 4 bases respectively, with 16 bases between them. The CDR3 runs to 14 residues. Germline-derived CDR1 and CDR2 are LNHDA and SQIVND (reference sequence). CDR3 nucleotides: TGTGCCAGTAATCGCGGGAGAGGGAGCTATGGCTACACCTTC. This gives the protein CASNRGRGSYGYTF.

This clonotype was seen more than once but under ten times. This chain connects TRBV20-1 to TRBJ1-5; D call uncertain. Germline-derived CDR1 and CDR2 are DFQATT and SNEGSKA (reference sequence). Trimming removed 4 bases at V and 0 bases at J, with 10 bases between. This CDR3 has 14 residues. The CDR3 nucleotides read TGCAGTGCTACTTCCCTTGATAGCAATCAGCCCCAGCATTTT. Translated: CSATSLDSNQPQHF.

This clonotype was seen many times. This chain links TRBV12-5 with TRBJ2-3, with D possibly matching TRBD1 (6 bases). The CDR3 is made up of 16 amino acids. V lost 4 bases and J lost 0, with 14 bases in between. CDR1 is LGHNT, CDR2 FRNRAP, per germline. DNA of the CDR3: TGTGCTAGTGGTTCGGTGGGACATACAAGCACAGATACGCAGTATTTT. It is translated as CASGSVGHTSTDTQYF.

The chain combines TRBV2 with TRBJ2-1; 10 nucleotides align to TRBD2. The CDR3 has 13 residues. J lost 8 bases, V lost 6 bases, and 4 bases had no gene match. Germline CDR1 reads SNHLY; CDR2 reads FYNNEI. CDR3 nucleotides: TGTGCCAGCAGGCTAGCGGGAGATCATGAGCAGTTCTTC. This translates into CASRLAGDHEQFF.

This chain connects TRBV28 to TRBJ2-5; a possible D gene is TRBD2 (6 bases). The V end was cut by 1 base, the J end by 0 bases, with 15 bases between. The germline V gene has CDR1 MDHEN and CDR2 SYDVKM. CDR3 length: 17 residues. This chain's CDR3 is CASSLSVVAAHQETQYF. CDR3 nucleotides: TGTGCCAGCAGTTTATCGGTGGTAGCGGCCCACCAAGAGACCCAGTACTTC.

Points on this clonotype: It may be a read error: a sequence one base away is much more abundant. This chain uses TRBV20-1 with TRBJ2-1; D may be TRBD1 (5 bases). The CDR3 is made up of 14 amino acids. CDR1 is DFQATT and CDR2 is SNEGSKA in the germline V gene (reference sequence). The V end lost 3 bases, the J end lost 3 bases, and 12 bases lay between the germline ends. CDR3 DNA sequence: TGCAGTGCTAGTGGGGCGAGCTACTACAATGAGCAGTTCTTC. Protein sequence: CSASGASYYNEQFF.

This clonotype was observed many times. The gene calls are TRBV11-3 and TRBJ2-7; no reliable D call. Per the germline V gene, CDR1 is SGHNT and CDR2 is YENEEA. The germline V and J ends were trimmed by 3 bases and 2 bases, with 2 bases remaining between them. The CDR3 sequence is 11 residues long. Here the CDR3 reads CASSFPYEQYF. The CDR3 coding sequence is TGTGCCAGCAGCTTTCCCTACGAGCAGTACTTC. Drawing the rest from reference TRBV11-3 and TRBJ2-7, the complete variable domain is EAGVVQSPRYKIIEKKQPVAFWCNPISGHNTLYWYLQNLGQGPELLIRYENEEAVDDSQLPKDRFSAERLKGVDSTLKIQPAELGDSAVYLCASSFPYEQYFGPGTRLTVT.

This clonotype appeared many times. CDR3 residues: CASSLTLSNTGELFF. The CDR3 DNA is TGTGCCAGCAGCTTGACCCTATCCAACACCGGGGAGCTGTTTTTT. The chain couples TRBV7-6 to TRBJ2-2; D is unclear. V dropped 3 bases and J dropped 2 bases, with 10 bases sitting between them. There are 15 residues in the CDR3. Germline assignment: CDR1 SGHVS and CDR2 FNYEAQ.

This clonotype came up many times. The J gene is TRBJ2-5, the V gene TRBV11-2, with TRBD2 identical over 12 bases. CDR1 and CDR2 from the germline V gene are SGHAT and FQNNGV. The CDR3 covers 16 residues. V lost 4 bases to trimming and J lost 5 bases; unmatched junction nucleotides: 8. The CDR3 DNA reads TGTGCCAGCAGCTCGACTAGCGGGAGTCAAGGGGAGACCCAGTACTTC. Translated, it gives CASSSTSGSQGETQYF. Based on the CDR3 plus reference TRBV11-2 and TRBJ2-5, the full variable domain is EAGVAQSPRYKIIEKRQSVAFWCNPISGHATLYWYQQILGQGPKLLIQFQNNGVVDDSQLPKDRFSAERLKGVDSTLKIQPAKLEDSAVYLCASSSTSGSQGETQYFGPGTRLLVL.

This clonotype was counted between two and nine times. This chain's CDR3 is CASSPAAGWGTEAFF. CDR3 sequence (DNA): TGCGCCAGCAGCCCGGCAGCCGGTTGGGGCACTGAAGCTTTCTTT. The rearrangement uses TRBV5-1 and TRBJ1-1; D call uncertain. The germline V gene has CDR1 SGHRS and CDR2 YFSETQ. Trimming stripped 4 bases from V and 4 bases from J, with 17 bases between. The CDR3 totals 15 residues.

This clonotype was picked up many times. V usage is TRBV7-6 and J usage is TRBJ2-3, with D perhaps TRBD2 (5 bases). Trimming shortened V by 3 bases and J by 4 bases, and 17 bases separated the two germline ends. The CDR3 is 16 residues long. CDR1 and CDR2 (germline): SGHVS, FNYEAQ. For the CDR3, the DNA is TGTGCCAGCAGCTTTGACGCCCCCGGAGGTGCAGATACGCAGTATTTT. The encoded protein is CASSFDAPGGADTQYF. The full variable domain, with the rest looked up from reference TRBV7-6 and TRBJ2-3, is GAGVSQSPRYKVTKRGQDVALRCDPISGHVSLYWYRQALGQGPEFLTYFNYEAQQDKSGLPNDRFSAERPEGSISTLTIQRTEQRDSAMYRCASSFDAPGGADTQYFGPGTRLTVL.

Many counts were recorded for this clonotype. V usage is TRBV24-1 and J usage is TRBJ2-6; D is unclear. This CDR3 contains 13 residues. Germline CDR1 KGHDR, CDR2 SFDVKD. V lost 9 bases and J 1 base, leaving 6 bases between the germline ends. CDR3 in DNA: TGTGCCACCGGTGGGTCTGGGGCCAACGTCCTGACTTTC. The encoded protein is CATGGSGANVLTF.

This chain uses TRBV29-1 with TRBJ2-7; D may be TRBD1 (5 bases). Trimming left V 4 bases short and J 3 bases short, with 10 bases between. Germline CDR1 reads SQVTM; CDR2 reads ANQGSEA. The CDR3 has 12 amino acids. CDR3 DNA: TGCAGCGTTGGAGCAGGGTACTACGAGCAGTACTTC. It translates to CSVGAGYYEQYF.

This clonotype was counted between two and nine times. The rearrangement uses TRBV20-1 and TRBJ1-5, with TRBD1 identical over 7 bases. The CDR3 covers 13 residues. The V segment lost 5 bases and the J segment 4 bases; nucleotides outside the gene matches: 5. Germline values: CDR1 DFQATT, CDR2 SNEGSKA (reference sequence). The CDR3: CSARSGGNQPQHF. CDR3 DNA: TGCAGTGCTCGCTCAGGGGGAAATCAGCCCCAGCATTTT.

This clonotype came up a few times. The CDR3 sequence is CSARIRLNNEQFF. The CDR3, as DNA: TGCAGTGCTAGAATTCGTCTCAACAATGAGCAGTTCTTC. The chain recombines TRBV20-1 with TRBJ2-1; D call uncertain. The CDR3 sequence is 13 residues long. The germline CDR1 and CDR2 sequences are DFQATT and SNEGSKA (reference sequence). The germline V and J ends were trimmed by 2 bases and 5 bases, with 10 bases remaining between them.

The chain employs TRBV12-3 or TRBV12-4 and TRBJ1-2, with TRBD1 as a possible D gene (6 bases). The CDR3 has 13 amino acids. Trimming pared 6 bases from V and 7 bases from J, leaving 15 bases between. CDR3 sequence: CASSSGQRRGYTF. The CDR3 nucleotides are TGTGCCAGCAGCTCCGGACAGAGGCGTGGCTACACCTTC.

This clonotype was observed at least ten times. This chain connects TRBV7-8 to TRBJ1-1; D remains unclear. CDR1 and CDR2 from the germline V gene are SGHVS and FQNEAQ. The CDR3 has 14 amino acids. Between the trimmed V and J ends, which lost 3 bases and 6 bases, there was a span of 14 bases. CDR3 residues: CASSLLDGRPEAFF. The CDR3 nucleotides are TGTGCCAGCAGCTTGTTGGACGGGCGGCCTGAAGCTTTCTTT.

This clonotype was recorded many times. V gene TRBV9 combines with J gene TRBJ1-3; no definite D call. Germline V gene data show CDR1 as SGDLS and CDR2 as YYNGEE. The ends were cut back, 3 bases at V and 4 bases at J, with 11 bases in the middle. This CDR3 contains 14 residues. CDR3 nucleotide sequence: TGTGCCAGCAGCGGCCGGTTCTCCGGAAACACCATATATTTT. Protein sequence: CASSGRFSGNTIYF.

This clonotype was counted many times. The chain employs TRBV15 and TRBJ2-5; the D is unclear. V was trimmed by 5 bases and J by 3 bases, leaving 10 bases between them. The CDR3 sequence is 13 residues long. CDR1 and CDR2 from the germline V gene are LNHNV and YYDKDF (reference sequence). The CDR3 DNA is TGTGCCACCAGCGCAATGAAAAAAGAGACCCAGTACTTC. Protein product: CATSAMKKETQYF. The full variable domain, its missing parts supplied by reference TRBV15 and TRBJ2-5, is DAMVIQNPRYQVTQFGKPVTLSCSQTLNHNVMYWYQQKSSQAPKLLFHYYDKDFNNEADTPDNFQSRRPNTSFCFLDIRSPGLGDTAMYLCATSAMKKETQYFGPGTRLLVL.

This clonotype was seen repeatedly, ten times or more. V is TRBV7-2 and J is TRBJ2-7; D gene unclear. Germline assignment: CDR1 SGHTA and CDR2 FQGNSA. The CDR3 has 15 amino acids. Trimming shortened V by 5 bases and J by 0 bases, and 14 bases separated the two germline ends. The CDR3 loop is CASSPLWWASYEQYF. Written as DNA, the CDR3 is TGTGCCAGCAGCCCCCTCTGGTGGGCCTCCTACGAGCAGTACTTC.

This clonotype was detected ten times or more. This sequence joins TRBV2 and TRBJ1-5; weak D call: TRBD1 (5 bases). The V and J ends lost 0 bases and 1 base respectively, with 16 bases between them. Germline CDR1 SNHLY, CDR2 FYNNEI. This CDR3 spans 18 amino acids. The CDR3 region has the DNA TGTGCCAGCAGTGAAGCGCGTCTCAAGGGGACGAGCAATCAGCCCCAGCATTTT. It yields the protein CASSEARLKGTSNQPQHF. The full variable domain, completed using reference TRBV2 and TRBJ1-5, is EPEVTQTPSHQVTQMGQEVILRCVPISNHLYFYWYRQILGQKVEFLVSFYNNEISEKSEIFDDQFSVERPDGSNFTLKIRSTKLEDSAMYFCASSEARLKGTSNQPQHFGDGTRLSIL.

This clonotype was observed at least ten times. The V and J genes are TRBV6-6 and TRBJ2-7; 7 positions agree with TRBD2. The germline V gene encodes CDR1 MNHNY and CDR2 SVGAGI (reference sequence). With 7 bases clipped from V and 3 bases from J, the junction kept 9 bases outside the gene matches. The CDR3 spans 14 residues. CDR3 DNA sequence: TGTGCCAGCACTCGACCGGGACTATTCTACGAGCAGTACTTC. Residues: CASTRPGLFYEQYF.

CDR3 nucleotides: TGTGCCAGCAGTCCAGGGGGCTTTGAAAAACTGTTTTTT. Translated, it gives CASSPGGFEKLFF. This chain connects TRBV14 to TRBJ1-4; 8 nucleotides line up with TRBD1. After removal of 6 bases from V and 7 bases from J, the junction contained 4 bases not matched to a gene. The CDR3 length is 13 residues. Germline V lookup: CDR1 SGHDN, CDR2 FVKESK.

The V and J genes are TRBV24-1 and TRBJ1-5; 9 bases map to TRBD1. J was trimmed by 5 bases and V by 4 bases; bases with no gene match: 8. Germline assignment: CDR1 KGHDR and CDR2 SFDVKD. This CDR3 has 16 amino acids. The CDR3 reads CATSDRTGDGYQPQHF. CDR3 nucleotides: TGTGCCACCAGTGACCGGACAGGGGATGGGTATCAGCCCCAGCATTTT.

This clonotype occurred many times. V and J are TRBV27 and TRBJ1-5, with no clear D. Per germline, CDR1 MNHEY and CDR2 SMNVEV (reference sequence). CDR3 size: 14 residues. V lost 4 bases to trimming and J lost 5 bases, with 12 bases between them. The CDR3 nucleotides are TGTGCCAGCAGTTCACCCGGACGGGATCAGCCCCAGCATTTT. Translated, it gives CASSSPGRDQPQHF.

This clonotype was detected a few times. The chain uses TRBV6-6 and TRBJ2-1; TRBD1 matches at 8 bases. The trim removed 7 bases at V and 3 bases at J, leaving 8 bases unmatched. The germline V gene has CDR1 MNHNY and CDR2 SVGAGI (reference sequence). The CDR3 is 15 residues long. The CDR3 bases are TGTGCCAGCACTACAGGACAGGGCCTCTACAATGAGCAGTTCTTC. Its protein is CASTTGQGLYNEQFF.

This clonotype occurred many times. This chain connects TRBV28 to TRBJ1-6, with D unresolved. Germline V lookup: CDR1 MDHEN, CDR2 SYDVKM. With 6 bases removed from V and 3 bases from J, the gap between germline ends came to 9 bases. CDR3 length: 14 amino acids. The DNA for the CDR3 is TGTGCCAGCAGCCGAGACCTCTATAATTCACCCCTCCACTTT. Translation: CASSRDLYNSPLHF.

This clonotype was observed at least ten times. The CDR3 nucleotides read TGCAGTGCTAGAGATTACACGTTGGAGTACCAAGAGACCCAGTACTTC. Translated, it gives CSARDYTLEYQETQYF. V is TRBV20-1 and J is TRBJ2-5; unclear D gene. The CDR3 is made up of 16 amino acids. Trimming removed 0 bases at V and 0 bases at J, with 14 bases between. Germline CDR1 DFQATT, CDR2 SNEGSKA (reference sequence).

In this sample, this clonotype turned up many times. The rearrangement uses TRBV11-2 and TRBJ2-1; D tentatively reads TRBD1 or TRBD2 (7 bases each). Deletions cut 8 bases from V and 10 bases from J, with 18 bases between. CDR1 SGHAT and CDR2 FQNNGV come from the germline V gene. The CDR3 has 13 residues. The chain's CDR3 is CASFAGGAAEQFF. In DNA form, the CDR3 reads TGTGCCAGCTTCGCAGGGGGGGCCGCCGAGCAGTTCTTC.

This clonotype was found many times. The chain links TRBV7-2 to TRBJ2-1; 9 positions agree with TRBD1. V lost 4 bases to trimming and J lost 8 bases; unmatched junction nucleotides: 9. Germline-derived CDR1 and CDR2 are SGHTA and FQGNSA. This CDR3 is built from 15 residues. CDR3 in amino acids: CASSSPGQGIDEQFF. The CDR3 DNA is TGTGCCAGCAGCTCCCCGGGACAGGGTATCGATGAGCAGTTCTTC. Using reference TRBV7-2 and TRBJ2-1 for the parts outside the CDR3, the full variable domain is GAGVSQSPSNKVTEKGKDVELRCDPISGHTALYWYRQSLGQGLEFLIYFQGNSAPDKSGLPSDRFSAERTGGSVSTLTIQRTQQEDSAVYLCASSSPGQGIDEQFFGPGTRLTVL.